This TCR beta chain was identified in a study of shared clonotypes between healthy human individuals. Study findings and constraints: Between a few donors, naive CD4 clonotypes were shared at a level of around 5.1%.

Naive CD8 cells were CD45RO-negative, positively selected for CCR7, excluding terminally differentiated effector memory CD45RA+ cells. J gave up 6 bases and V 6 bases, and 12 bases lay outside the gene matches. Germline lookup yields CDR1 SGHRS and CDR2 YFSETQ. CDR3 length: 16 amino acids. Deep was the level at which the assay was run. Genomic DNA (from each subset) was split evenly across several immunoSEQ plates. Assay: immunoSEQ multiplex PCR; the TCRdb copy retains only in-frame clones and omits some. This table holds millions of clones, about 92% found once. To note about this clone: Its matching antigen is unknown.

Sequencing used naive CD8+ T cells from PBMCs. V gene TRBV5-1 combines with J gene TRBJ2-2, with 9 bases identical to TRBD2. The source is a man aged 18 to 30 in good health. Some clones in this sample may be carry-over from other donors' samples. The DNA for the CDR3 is TGCGCCAGCACCCTGTGGTCTAGCGGGGTTTCCGGGGAGCTGTTTTTT. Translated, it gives CASTLWSSGVSGELFF.